The T cell receptor beta chain under discussion was sequenced for a study of blood T cells in healthy people across ages. With a J-beta primer mix and a sample-barcoded 5' primer, a second PCR ran about 7 to 11 cycles. TCRdb called the 5' RACE reads again in MiXCR, with one record for every CDR3 protein. The sample shows 1.5 million to 2 million distinct CDR3 sequences, 40% to 55% of them seen only once. All donors came from Russia, were Caucasian and healthy, and spanned ages about 6 to 100. Per-sample yields of isolated PBMCs were at least 7 million. V lost 6 bases and J lost 3, with 15 bases in between. CDR1 DFQATT and CDR2 SNEGSKA come from the germline V gene (reference sequence). This CDR3 is built from 13 residues.

The source material was blood. This clonotype was obtained from a woman in her thirties or forties in good health. The gene calls are TRBV20-1 and TRBJ2-7; D is perhaps TRBD2 (6 bases). The CDR3 is CSASGTLDYEQYF. The CDR3 bases are TGCAGTGCATCCGGGACTCTGGACTACGAGCAGTACTTC.